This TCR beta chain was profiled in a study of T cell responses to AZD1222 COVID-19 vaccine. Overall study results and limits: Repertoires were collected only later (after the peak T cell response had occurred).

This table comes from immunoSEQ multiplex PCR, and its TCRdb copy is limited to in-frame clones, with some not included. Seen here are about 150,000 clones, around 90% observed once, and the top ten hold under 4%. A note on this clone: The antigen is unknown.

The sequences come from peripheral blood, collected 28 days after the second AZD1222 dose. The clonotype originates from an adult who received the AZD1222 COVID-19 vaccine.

CDR3 DNA sequence: TGTGCCACACAAGAGACCCAGTACTTC. It codes for CATQETQYF. The V gene is TRBV27, the J gene TRBJ2-5, with D unclear. This CDR3 is 9 amino acids long. Germline-derived CDR1 and CDR2 are MNHEY and SMNVEV (reference sequence). V was shortened by 10 bases and J by 2 bases, with 2 bases between the two germline ends.